This TCR beta chain was captured by sequencing in a study of glioma-infiltrating T cells after dendritic cell vaccination. About the research overall: Treatment, given 2003 to 2012, was autologous tumor lysate-pulsed dendritic cell vaccination. Overall study results and limits: Longer survival after dendritic cell vaccination followed higher pretreatment TIL content.

CDR3 size: 12 residues. The V end lost 10 bases, the J end lost 4 bases, and 11 bases lay between the germline ends. Germline V CDR1 and CDR2: SNHLY, FYNNEI. The time point here: after dendritic cell vaccination, including at tumor progression/relapse. PBMC sampling occurred before vaccination, two weeks after the third dose, and at progression. About this clone: The antigen is undetermined.

Method: immunoSEQ multiplex PCR; TCRdb's copy keeps in-frame clones and lacks some. The table includes more than 95,000 clones, roughly 89% detected once. The rearrangement links TRBV2 to TRBJ1-5; D call uncertain. Sequenced material: blood, taken after dendritic cell vaccination. The receptor was isolated from a human donor with glioblastoma. The CDR3 DNA reads as TGTGCCACACGAGTGCCTAATCAGCCCCAGCATTTT. This gives the protein CATRVPNQPQHF. Full variable domain (missing parts from reference TRBV2 and TRBJ1-5): EPEVTQTPSHQVTQMGQEVILRCVPISNHLYFYWYRQILGQKVEFLVSFYNNEISEKSEIFDDQFSVERPDGSNFTLKIRSTKLEDSAMYFCATRVPNQPQHFGDGTRLSIL.